Below, 15 T cell receptor beta chains from the same sample are listed, as sequenced in a study of T cells in localized non-small cell lung cancer (dated by TCRdb to 2018 to 2021). The library came from the immunoSEQ multiplex PCR assay. TCRdb mirrors the immuneACCESS table, restricted to in-frame sequences. Some clones are absent from its copies; in checked studies, under half trace to an unresolved V gene, and the reason for the others is unknown. This sample is represented by 30,000 or so clones; approximately 86% of them were singletons. The biggest ten clones account for roughly 4% of the sample. Sequencing was performed on peripheral blood mononuclear cells, taken before any cancer treatment. Receptors originate from a woman aged 40-69 years with stage III lung adenocarcinoma.

The CDR3 region has the DNA TGTGCCAGCAGCCCAATCGGGGGGCGCGGGCAGTACTTC. Amino acids: CASSPIGGRGQYF. The rearrangement joins TRBV9 to TRBJ2-7; TRBD2 is a possible D gene (7 bases). The V gene's germline CDR1 is SGDLS and CDR2 YYNGEE. The CDR3 sequence is 13 residues long. Trimming pared 4 bases from V and 9 bases from J, leaving 17 bases between.

CDR3 sequence (DNA): TGTGCCTGGACAGCAATGGGTGGCTACACCTTC. Residues: CAWTAMGGYTF. The chain uses TRBV30 and TRBJ1-2; D is undetermined. The germline gives CDR1 GTSNPN, CDR2 SVGIG (reference sequence). The V and J ends lost 4 bases and 7 bases respectively, with 10 bases between them. The CDR3 spans 11 residues.

The V gene is TRBV9, the J gene TRBJ2-5; a weak D match, TRBD1 (5 bases). Trimming removed 3 bases at V and 0 bases at J, with 12 bases between. Germline assignment: CDR1 SGDLS and CDR2 YYNGEE. CDR3 size: 15 residues. This CDR3 is CASSADRKYQETQYF. The CDR3 nucleotides are TGTGCCAGCAGCGCCGACAGAAAGTACCAAGAGACCCAGTACTTC.

This clone came up once. V usage is TRBV7-2 and J usage is TRBJ1-5; D remains ambiguous. Germline V gives CDR1 SGHTA, CDR2 FQGNSA. The CDR3 has 15 amino acids. Trimming stripped 0 bases from V and 0 bases from J, with 6 bases between. The CDR3 region has the DNA TGTGCCAGCAGCTTAGCACAGAATAGCAATCAGCCCCAGCATTTT. Residues: CASSLAQNSNQPQHF.

The gene calls are TRBV13 and TRBJ2-7; perhaps TRBD1 as D (7 bases). Deletions cut 7 bases from V and 0 bases from J, with 13 bases between. Germline V lookup: CDR1 PRHDT, CDR2 FYEKMQ (reference sequence). The CDR3 loop spans 14 amino acids. For the CDR3, the DNA is TGTGCCAGCACCCAGGGGGGTTACTCCTACGAGCAGTACTTC. The encoded protein is CASTQGGYSYEQYF.

The J gene is TRBJ2-2, the V gene TRBV11-1, with a weak D call TRBD2 (6 bases). CDR1 SGHAT and CDR2 FQDESV come from the germline V gene (reference sequence). V was clipped by 6 bases and J by 7 bases, with 15 bases between them. This CDR3 has 14 amino acids. This CDR3 reads CASRRGEDGGELFF. The CDR3 nucleotides read TGTGCCAGCAGGCGGGGTGAGGACGGCGGGGAGCTGTTTTTT.

This rearrangement joins TRBV7-8 to TRBJ2-6, with TRBD1 identical over 10 bases. The CDR3 sequence is 17 residues long. Per germline, CDR1 SGHVS and CDR2 FQNEAQ. V shed 4 bases, J shed 2 bases, and the junction held 5 bases outside the gene matches. CDR3 in amino acids: CASSSPDRGPGANVLTF. Here the CDR3 DNA reads TGTGCCAGCAGCTCCCCAGACAGGGGGCCTGGGGCCAACGTCCTGACTTTC.

Turning to this clone: A read error may account for a junction end that differs from germline. The V gene is TRBV7-2, the J gene TRBJ2-7, with 10 bases fitting TRBD2. This CDR3 has 15 amino acids. Germline loops: CDR1 SGHTA, CDR2 FQGNSA. As DNA, the CDR3 is TGTGCCAGCAGCTTAGTTGGGACTAGCGACATCCCTTTAGGCTTC. Translation: CASSLVGTSDIPLGF.

The rearrangement links TRBV5-8 to TRBJ2-1, with 8 bases matching TRBD2. Germline assignment: CDR1 SGHTS and CDR2 YDEGEE. V shed 0 bases and J 4 bases; nucleotides not matched to a gene: 6. The CDR3 is 16 residues long. Here the CDR3 reads CASSLGVSGDYNEQFF. The CDR3 DNA reads TGTGCCAGCAGCTTGGGGGTTAGCGGGGATTACAATGAGCAGTTCTTC.

The V and J genes are TRBV7-2 and TRBJ2-2, with 9 bases fitting TRBD1. The CDR3 runs to 17 residues. Germline values: CDR1 SGHTA, CDR2 FQGNSA. The J segment lost 7 bases and the V segment lost 1 base, leaving 10 bases of the junction unmatched. CDR3 residues: CASSLGGQGGFRGELFF. CDR3 coding DNA: TGTGCCAGCAGCTTAGGGGGACAGGGAGGATTTCGCGGGGAGCTGTTTTTT.

The chain is built from TRBV9 and TRBJ1-1; a possible D gene is TRBD1 (5 bases). The CDR3 is made up of 13 amino acids. Germline V lookup: CDR1 SGDLS, CDR2 YYNGEE. V dropped 7 bases and J dropped 3 bases, with 13 bases sitting between them. In DNA, the CDR3 is TGTGCCAGCGGACGGGGGAGGGACACTGAAGCTTTCTTT. Translation gives CASGRGRDTEAFF.

Only one count was recorded for this clone. V gene TRBV5-1 combines with J gene TRBJ2-5; a possible D gene is TRBD1 (6 bases). CDR3 size: 13 residues. Germline CDR1 reads SGHRS; CDR2 reads YFSETQ. V lost 4 bases and J lost 4, with 11 bases in between. The CDR3 protein is CASSATGTETQYF. The CDR3 bases are TGCGCCAGCAGCGCCACAGGGACAGAGACCCAGTACTTC. Filled out from reference TRBV5-1 and TRBJ2-5, the complete variable domain reads KAGVTQTPRYLIKTRGQQVTLSCSPISGHRSVSWYQQTPGQGLQFLFEYFSETQRNKGNFPGRFSGRQFSNSRSEMNVSTLELGDSALYLCASSATGTETQYFGPGTRLLVL.

The rearrangement uses TRBV2 and TRBJ1-5; the D is unclear. V was trimmed by 3 bases and J by 0 bases, leaving 9 bases between them. Germline V gene sequence: CDR1 SNHLY, CDR2 FYNNEI. The CDR3 covers 15 residues. The CDR3 nucleotides read TGTGCCAGCAGTGAGTCATTCAATAGCAATCAGCCCCAGCATTTT. Translated: CASSESFNSNQPQHF.

The genes are TRBV20-1 and TRBJ2-5; D remains unclear. The CDR3 length is 11 residues. The V gene's germline CDR1 is DFQATT and CDR2 SNEGSKA (reference sequence). V gave up 5 bases and J gave up 1 base, with 5 bases separating them. The CDR3 protein is CSAAIQETQYF. As DNA, the CDR3 is TGCAGTGCTGCCATCCAAGAGACCCAGTACTTC.

The CDR3 loop reads CASTPTATNTGELFF. The CDR3, as DNA: TGTGCCAGCACCCCGACAGCCACGAACACCGGGGAGCTGTTTTTT. The chain employs TRBV6-1 and TRBJ2-2, with a possible D match to TRBD1 (5 bases). Trimming stripped 7 bases from V and 0 bases from J, with 12 bases between. CDR1 is MNHNS, CDR2 SASEGT, per germline. The CDR3 contains 15 residues.